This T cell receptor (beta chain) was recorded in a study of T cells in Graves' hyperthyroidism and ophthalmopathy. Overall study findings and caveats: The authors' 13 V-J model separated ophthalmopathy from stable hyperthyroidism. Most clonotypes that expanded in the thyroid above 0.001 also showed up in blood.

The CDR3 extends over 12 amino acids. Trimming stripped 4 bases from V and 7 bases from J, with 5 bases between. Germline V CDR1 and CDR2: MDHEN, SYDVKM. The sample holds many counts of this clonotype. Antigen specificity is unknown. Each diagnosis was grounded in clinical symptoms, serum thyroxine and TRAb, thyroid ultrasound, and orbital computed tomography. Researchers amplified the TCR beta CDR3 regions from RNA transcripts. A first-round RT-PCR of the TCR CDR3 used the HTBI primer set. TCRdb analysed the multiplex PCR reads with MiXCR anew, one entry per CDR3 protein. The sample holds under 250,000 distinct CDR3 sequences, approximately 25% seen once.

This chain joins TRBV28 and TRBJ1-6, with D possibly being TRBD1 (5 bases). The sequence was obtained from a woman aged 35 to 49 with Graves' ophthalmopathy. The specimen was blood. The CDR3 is CASSWGNSPLHF. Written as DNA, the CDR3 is TGTGCCAGCAGTTGGGGGAATTCACCCCTCCACTTT. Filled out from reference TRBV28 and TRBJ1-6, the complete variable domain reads DVKVTQSSRYLVKRTGEKVFLECVQDMDHENMFWYRQDPGLGLRLIYFSYDVKMKEKGDIPEGYSVSREKKERFSLILESASTNQTSMYLCASSWGNSPLHFGNGTRLTVT.